Below, 23 T cell receptor beta chains from the same sample are listed, as sequenced in a study of identical twins. TCRdb independently ran MiXCR on the 5' RACE reads; one entry per CDR3 protein. Of about 530,000 distinct CDR3 sequences in the sample, approximately 16% were seen once. The same data also contributed to another study, on yellow fever vaccine responses in identical twins.

Sequenced: CD4+ T cells sorted from blood. The source of these receptors is a woman aged 18-29 years in good health.

The table lists this clonotype with a count of one. The chain links TRBV5-6 to TRBJ2-1; TRBD1 might be the D (5 bases). V was pared by 0 bases and J by 2 bases, with 12 bases between. There are 16 residues in the CDR3. Per the germline V gene, CDR1 is SGHDT and CDR2 is YYEEEE. CDR3 loop: CASSLDPVGPYNEQFF. CDR3 coding DNA: TGTGCCAGCAGCTTGGACCCGGTGGGGCCCTACAATGAGCAGTTCTTC.

The sample holds a few counts of this clonotype. V is TRBV11-2 and J is TRBJ2-1, with 12 bases fitting TRBD2. Germline CDR1 reads SGHAT; CDR2 reads FQNNGV. CDR3 length: 16 amino acids. Trimming took 5 bases from V and 6 from J; bases not matched to a gene: 8. CDR3 sequence (DNA): TGTGCCAGCAGCACTAGACTAGCGGGGGTGGGCAATGAGCAGTTCTTC. Amino acids: CASSTRLAGVGNEQFF.

This clonotype was seen a few times. The rearrangement uses TRBV29-1 and TRBJ2-3; TRBD1 is a possible D gene (7 bases). The CDR3 covers 14 residues. The germline V gene has CDR1 SQVTM and CDR2 ANQGSEA. The germline V and J ends were trimmed by 3 bases and 4 bases, with 14 bases remaining between them. CDR3 loop: CSVEAGQQADTQYF. The CDR3 region has the DNA TGCAGCGTTGAGGCGGGACAGCAGGCAGATACGCAGTATTTT.

The CDR3 DNA reads as TGTGCCATCAGTGAGAGTTTAGCGGGAGAACGAGAGACCCAGTACTTC. It yields the protein CAISESLAGERETQYF. The V gene is TRBV10-3, the J gene TRBJ2-5; 9 bases fit TRBD2. V gave up 2 bases and J gave up 4 bases; unmatched junction bases: 8. Germline V gene sequence: CDR1 ENHRY, CDR2 SYGVKD. CDR3 length: 16 amino acids.

This rearrangement joins TRBV4-1 to TRBJ1-1, with TRBD1 matching over 11 bases. Germline V gene data show CDR1 as MGHRA and CDR2 as YSYEKL. The J segment lost 2 bases and the V segment lost 8 bases, leaving 7 bases of the junction unmatched. This CDR3 has 15 amino acids. For the CDR3, the DNA is TGCGCCAGCGAAGCGGGACAGGGGGTTAACACTGAAGCTTTCTTT. Its protein is CASEAGQGVNTEAFF.

The chain couples TRBV19 to TRBJ1-2; the D gene is possibly TRBD1 (6 bases). The length of the CDR3 is 13 residues. Germline V gives CDR1 LNHDA, CDR2 SQIVND (reference sequence). The V gene lost 3 bases and the J gene lost 8 bases, with 13 bases spanning the gap. The CDR3 region is CASSIAQGGGYTF. Written as DNA, the CDR3 is TGTGCCAGTAGTATTGCACAGGGCGGGGGCTACACCTTC. The variable domain in full, completed from reference TRBV19 and TRBJ1-2, reads DGGITQSPKYLFRKEGQNVTLSCEQNLNHDAMYWYRQDPGQGLRLIYYSQIVNDFQKGDIAEGYSVSREKKESFPLTVTSAQKNPTAFYLCASSIAQGGGYTFGSGTRLTVV.

The chain joins TRBV7-9 to TRBJ1-4; D perhaps matches TRBD1 (6 bases). The CDR3 contains 17 residues. Germline V CDR1 and CDR2: SEHNR, FQNEAQ (reference sequence). The V end was cut by 4 bases, the J end by 7 bases, with 22 bases between. The CDR3 DNA sequence: TGTGCCAGCAGCTGGGGGCCCCGGTGCCTCGAGGGTGAAAAACTGTTTTTT. It encodes CASSWGPRCLEGEKLFF.

This chain links TRBV20-1 with TRBJ2-5; 11 bases fit TRBD2. This CDR3 is 17 amino acids long. Trimming at V came to 2 bases and at J to 2 bases, leaving 10 bases not matched to a gene. The V gene's germline CDR1 is DFQATT and CDR2 SNEGSKA (reference sequence). The CDR3 region is CSARTTGTSGIQETQYF. In nucleotides, the CDR3 is TGCAGTGCTAGAACCACAGGGACTAGCGGAATACAAGAGACCCAGTACTTC.

The sample holds a few counts of this clonotype. The chain carries TRBV20-1 and TRBJ2-1; 11 nucleotides line up with TRBD2. Per the germline V gene, CDR1 is DFQATT and CDR2 is SNEGSKA (reference sequence). V lost 4 bases to trimming and J lost 0 bases; unmatched junction nucleotides: 5. The CDR3 is made up of 16 amino acids. The CDR3 DNA is TGCAGTGCTAAGCTAGCGGGAGGAAGCTCCTACAATGAGCAGTTCTTC. Its protein is CSAKLAGGSSYNEQFF.

The table lists this clonotype with a count of one. The V call is TRBV6-2 or TRBV6-3, the J call TRBJ2-7; D not resolved. This CDR3 has 13 residues. CDR1 is MNHEY and CDR2 is SVGEGT in the germline V gene. Trimming pared 11 bases from V and 0 bases from J, leaving 14 bases between. The CDR3 DNA reads TGTGCCGTGTCTCATAGCCACTCCTACGAGCAGTACTTC. Its protein product is CAVSHSHSYEQYF.

V and J are TRBV10-1 and TRBJ2-3; 8 bases agree with TRBD2. The CDR3 consists of 15 residues. The J segment lost 4 bases and the V segment lost 5 bases, leaving 8 bases of the junction unmatched. The germline CDR1 and CDR2 sequences are WNHNN and SYGVQD (reference sequence). DNA for the CDR3: TGCGCCAGCAGTCCGGGTAAAGCGGGGGCAGATACGCAGTATTTT. Translated, it gives CASSPGKAGADTQYF.

This clonotype was detected a few times. The genes are TRBV27 and TRBJ1-2, with TRBD1 matching 9 bases. The V segment lost 5 bases and the J segment 4 bases; nucleotides outside the gene matches: 14. Looked up from germline, CDR1 is MNHEY and CDR2 is SMNVEV (reference sequence). The CDR3 consists of 17 residues. The CDR3, as DNA: TGTGCCAGCAGTCCAGGACAGGGGCCCGGTTTCGTCTATGGCTACACCTTC. Encoded protein: CASSPGQGPGFVYGYTF.

V usage is TRBV20-1 and J usage is TRBJ2-7, with TRBD2 matching 9 bases. Germline V gene sequence: CDR1 DFQATT, CDR2 SNEGSKA (reference sequence). The CDR3 sequence is 16 residues long. V lost 5 bases, J lost 3 bases, and 14 bases stayed unmatched. In nucleotides, the CDR3 is TGCAGTGCTTGGACTAGCGACGCCTCCCTCCTCTACGAGCAGTACTTC. It specifies CSAWTSDASLLYEQYF.

The CDR3 bases are TGTGCCAGCAGTTACACAGACAGAAACACCGGGGAGCTGTTTTTT. Translation: CASSYTDRNTGELFF. The chain links TRBV6-5 to TRBJ2-2; possible D gene TRBD1, 5 bases. Trimming shortened V by 2 bases and J by 2 bases, and 9 bases separated the two germline ends. CDR1 is MNHEY, CDR2 SVGAGI, per germline. CDR3 length equals 15 residues.

This clonotype has just a few counts. The chain uses TRBV5-1 and TRBJ2-6; no reliable D call. Germline CDR1 and CDR2: SGHRS and YFSETQ. V was cut by 6 bases and J by 0 bases, with 16 bases left in between. The CDR3 extends over 17 amino acids. The CDR3 bases are TGCGCCAGCAACCTAGGCCCGGAAACCTCTGGGGCCAACGTCCTGACTTTC. This sequence encodes CASNLGPETSGANVLTF.

The table lists this clonotype with many counts. The chain employs TRBV12-3 or TRBV12-4 and TRBJ1-5; no clear D gene. The CDR3 runs to 12 residues. Deletions cut 4 bases from V and 6 bases from J, with 7 bases between. The CDR3 loop reads CASSSRGQPQHF. As DNA, the CDR3 is TGTGCCAGCAGTTCCCGGGGTCAGCCCCAGCATTTT.

V is TRBV2 and J is TRBJ2-7, with 7 bases lining up with TRBD2. The length of the CDR3 is 17 residues. The V gene end was trimmed by 6 bases and the J gene end by 2 bases; junction bases not matched to a gene: 16. CDR1 is SNHLY, CDR2 FYNNEI, per germline. This chain's CDR3 is CASRSLSSGLKTYEQYF. The CDR3 DNA reads as TGTGCCAGCAGATCCCTTTCTTCGGGACTAAAAACCTACGAGCAGTACTTC.

This clonotype was counted between two and nine times. The chain recombines TRBV28 with TRBJ2-5; 9 bases are a match to TRBD1. CDR3 size: 15 residues. Germline values: CDR1 MDHEN, CDR2 SYDVKM. V lost 6 bases, J lost 5 bases, and 10 bases stayed unmatched. Here the CDR3 reads CASSTWTGVVETQYF. The CDR3 DNA is TGTGCCAGCAGCACTTGGACAGGGGTGGTGGAGACCCAGTACTTC.

This clonotype was picked up a small number of times. The rearrangement joins TRBV2 to TRBJ2-1; 10 bases agree with TRBD2. This CDR3 spans 16 amino acids. V dropped 2 bases and J dropped 7; count of bases not matched to a gene: 8. Germline lookup yields CDR1 SNHLY and CDR2 FYNNEI. The CDR3, as DNA: TGTGCCAGCAGTGAAATCGGGCTAGCGGGAGAGAATGAGCAGTTCTTC. It encodes CASSEIGLAGENEQFF.

The chain links TRBV10-3 to TRBJ1-1; no clear D. The CDR3 covers 12 residues. Trimming stripped 2 bases from V and 1 base from J, with 2 bases between. Germline loops: CDR1 ENHRY, CDR2 SYGVKD. The CDR3 is CAISEGNTEAFF. The CDR3 DNA is TGTGCCATCAGTGAGGGGAACACTGAAGCTTTCTTT.

This clonotype was observed a handful of times. The limits of the CDR3 on the DNA are not certain, so only TCRdb's listed CDR3 is given. The chain recombines TRBV4-1 with TRBJ2-7; TRBD1 was called by the table and not checked on the DNA. CDR1 MGHRA and CDR2 YSYEKL come from the germline V gene. With termini counted, the CDR3 has 13 amino acids. CDR3 protein: CASSQVGPGEQYF.

The chain employs TRBV5-1 and TRBJ2-1, with D perhaps TRBD1 (6 bases). V lost 4 bases and J 8 bases, leaving 13 bases between the germline ends. Germline-derived CDR1 and CDR2 are SGHRS and YFSETQ. This CDR3 spans 13 amino acids. This CDR3 reads CASSASRGDEQFF. The DNA of the CDR3 is TGCGCCAGCAGCGCCTCCAGGGGTGATGAGCAGTTCTTC.

This clonotype has ten or more counts. The J gene is TRBJ2-1, the V gene TRBV29-1; D is possibly TRBD1 (5 bases). The CDR3 spans 14 residues. The V gene's germline CDR1 is SQVTM and CDR2 ANQGSEA. V shed 4 bases and J shed 6 bases, with 16 bases lying between them. The CDR3 DNA is TGCAGCGTTGTTGCAGGGCTCCAGGGCAATGAGCAGTTCTTC. Translated: CSVVAGLQGNEQFF.